The rows below give T cell receptor beta chains drawn from one sample of a study of cytomegalovirus exposure and HLA in healthy donors. TCRdb's copy holds only in-frame clones and misses some; the assay was immunoSEQ multiplex PCR. The table lists about 150,000 clones, 76% of them singletons. Sequencing was performed on PBMCs. These receptors all stem from a middle-aged man in good health and CMV-seronegative. Both conserved end residues are trimmed from each CDR3.

v_gene	j_gene	CDR3aa
TRBV19	TRBJ1-4	ASERGPNEKLF
TRBV6-1	TRBJ1-2	ASSDPTGERTYGYT
TRBV7-2	TRBJ2-7	ASSLDGRVIYEQY
TRBV10-1	-	ASSADYEQY
TRBV4-2	TRBJ1-2	ASSPRQLNYGYT
TRBV6-1	TRBJ2-3	ASSVLAESTDTQY
TRBV4-1	TRBJ2-5	ASSQGSGLAGTETQY
TRBV4-3	TRBJ2-1	ASSQERGPWDEQF
TRBV11-2	TRBJ1-2	ASSREAATNYGYT
TRBV7-9	TRBJ2-1	ASSSRYNEQF
TRBV5-8	TRBJ2-5	ASSLSLTSGGPDGTQY
TRBV19	TRBJ1-2	ASSIQGNYGYT
TRBV11-2	TRBJ2-3	ASSLGSGSIDTQY
TRBV5-4	TRBJ2-3	ASTPGLAVVDTQY
TRBV4-1	TRBJ2-7	ASSQARDMRYEQY
TRBV11-3	TRBJ2-3	ASSLGRMTDTQY
TRBV6-4	TRBJ1-2	ASIGEQETSPCNYGYT
TRBV28	TRBJ1-4	ASSLVVPGQPS
TRBV7-2	TRBJ2-5	ASSFLAGGSETQY
TRBV6-1	TRBJ2-2	ASSEAQGTGELF
TRBV19	TRBJ1-4	ASSILPGITTNEKLF
TRBV5-6	TRBJ1-1	ASSLGQGLTEAF
TRBV30	TRBJ2-6	AWSVPEPSGANVLT
TRBV6-4	TRBJ2-3	ASSYLAGSTDTQY
TRBV6-1	TRBJ2-2	ASSRLAANTGELF
TRBV5-1	TRBJ1-2	ASSLEVAAYGYT
TRBV7-9	TRBJ2-1	ASSLKDRGTNEQF
TRBV19	TRBJ1-4	ASSRSVVANEKLF
TRBV10-3	TRBJ1-1	AISESRGGDTEAF
TRBV7-7	TRBJ2-5	ASSRGDGETQY
TRBV19	TRBJ2-7	ATGGTESRSYEQY
TRBV28	TRBJ1-1	ASSLQNTEAF
TRBV15	TRBJ2-2	ATSRVTGYENTGELF
TRBV28	TRBJ2-5	ASSLLVRGETQY
TRBV18	TRBJ2-4	ASSPSNSLAKNIQY
TRBV29-1	TRBJ1-1	SVEDDRGLGNTEAF
TRBV13	-	ASSSGQGIDEQY
TRBV6-5	TRBJ2-5	ASSYLQGVLGETQY
TRBV27	TRBJ2-1	ASSLGTRAFNEQF
TRBV5-1	TRBJ2-7	ASSLGRDRATYEQY
TRBV28	TRBJ1-2	AAGDYGYT
TRBV10-3	TRBJ2-4	AISEESRYAKNIQY
TRBV7-2	TRBJ1-3	ASSWEGHSGNTIY
TRBV10-3	TRBJ2-7	AISELGISYEQY
TRBV5-4	TRBJ2-7	ASSGASYEQY
TRBV30	TRBJ2-7	AWGRLAGPYEQY
TRBV28	TRBJ2-3	ASSLLLAYTDTQY
TRBV7-9	TRBJ2-7	SSSEGPIYEQY
TRBV10-3	TRBJ2-6	AISESGGGGSGANVLT
TRBV10-2	TRBJ2-7	ASSDEDEQY
TRBV6-5	TRBJ2-7	ASSNQGQGRYEQY
TRBV6-5	TRBJ2-7	ASSRGTGPSYEQY
TRBV5-1	TRBJ1-3	ASSDRQTGNTIY